This T cell receptor (beta chain) derives from a study of blood T cell repertoires in COVID-19. The CDR3 sequence is 12 residues long. V was clipped by 4 bases and J by 10 bases, with 8 bases between them. Germline CDR1 reads LNHNV; CDR2 reads YYDKDF (reference sequence). The assay was immunoSEQ multiplex PCR, and TCRdb's table has in-frame clones only and misses some. The data contain about 240,000 clones, over 75% of them singletons. Sequencing input: peripheral blood. The clonotype was recovered from a man aged 25 to 40 who had recovered from COVID-19. The chain has TRBV15 and TRBJ1-6; no reliable D call. CDR3 in DNA: TGTGCCACCAGCAAAAGAGGGTCACCCCTCCACTTT. Residues: CATSKRGSPLHF.